Listed here are 6 T cell receptor beta chains from one sample, sequenced in a study of T-cell reconstitution after alpha-beta-depleted transplantation in children (dated by TCRdb to 2016 to 2017). Library preparation used PCR. Reads for this sample came from an Illumina HiSeq 2500. TCR library preparation used molecular barcoding, with unique molecular identifiers applied to normalize quantification of the TCRbeta repertoire. TCRdb passed the public sequencing reads through fastp at Q25 and MiXCR, retaining productive beta sequences. Rows merge per CDR3 protein into single entries with the most common DNA and genes. Here the sample has 500,000 to 600,000 distinct CDR3 sequences; 30% to 35% occur a single time. 2% to 2.5% of the sample goes to the ten largest clones. The sample was PBMCs from the stem cell graft donor, taken from the stem cell graft. The receptor set was obtained from a human donor who donated a stem cell graft to a child with aplastic anemia.

The chain joins TRBV5-4 to TRBJ2-2, with 8 bases lining up with TRBD2. The CDR3 sequence is 18 residues long. In germline, CDR1 is SGHNT, CDR2 YYREEE (reference sequence). Losses at the gene ends were 0 bases for V and 5 bases for J; bases not matched to a gene: 12. The CDR3 sequence is CASSLGPIGAGGTGELFF. CDR3 DNA sequence: TGTGCCAGCAGCTTGGGTCCTATCGGGGCGGGAGGAACCGGGGAGCTGTTTTTT.

The V gene is TRBV13, the J gene TRBJ2-5; 7 bases fit TRBD2. This CDR3 contains 16 residues. Germline CDR1 reads PRHDT; CDR2 reads FYEKMQ (reference sequence). V gave up 2 bases and J gave up 2 bases; unmatched junction bases: 8. The CDR3, as DNA: TGTGCCAGCAGCTTATTGGGGGAGGGTACACAAGAGACCCAGTACTTC. This codes for CASSLLGEGTQETQYF.

The chain carries TRBV5-1 and TRBJ1-2, with D perhaps matching TRBD1 (5 bases). Germline loops: CDR1 SGHRS, CDR2 YFSETQ. The CDR3 is 14 amino acids. The V end was cut by 0 bases, the J end by 8 bases, with 14 bases between. CDR3 residues: CASSLATGREGYTF. DNA of the CDR3: TGCGCCAGCAGCTTGGCCACGGGACGAGAAGGCTACACCTTC.

This rearrangement joins TRBV5-1 to TRBJ1-1; D gene unclear. The CDR3 length is 16 residues. The V and J ends lost 0 bases and 1 base respectively, with 13 bases between them. CDR1 and CDR2 from the germline V gene are SGHRS and YFSETQ. In DNA form, the CDR3 reads TGCGCCAGCAGCTTGGATTTGGCCGGATCGAACACTGAAGCTTTCTTT. It is translated as CASSLDLAGSNTEAFF.

This chain links TRBV5-1 with TRBJ1-2; TRBD1 agrees at 9 bases. V shed 4 bases, J shed 6 bases, and the junction held 13 bases outside the gene matches. Per the germline V gene, CDR1 is SGHRS and CDR2 is YFSETQ. The CDR3 consists of 16 residues. DNA for the CDR3: TGCGCCAGCAGCCCAAGTCCCGGGACAGGGTTTGATGGCTACACCTTC. Protein sequence: CASSPSPGTGFDGYTF.

In its sample, this clonotype was seen a few times. The chain joins TRBV7-2 to TRBJ1-3; D not resolved. Germline CDR1 and CDR2: SGHTA and FQGNSA. The CDR3 has 15 amino acids. V was shortened by 5 bases and J by 4 bases, with 15 bases between the two germline ends. CDR3 amino acids: CASSLIGGLGNTIYF. The CDR3 DNA reads as TGTGCCAGCAGCCTAATAGGAGGATTAGGAAACACCATATATTTT.